One sample yielded the 13 T cell receptor beta chains listed below, sequenced in a study of shared clonotypes between healthy human individuals. TCRdb's table, derived via immunoSEQ multiplex PCR, lists solely in-frame clones and lacks some. This table holds about 1 million clones, about 76% found once. Specimen: memory CD4+ T cells sorted from blood. Subset of the sample: CD45RA-negative fraction. Receptors were obtained from a man aged 18 to 30 in good health.

This clone came up once. V is TRBV14 and J is TRBJ1-6, with 8 bases matching TRBD1. The CDR3 extends over 15 amino acids. J gave up 7 bases and V 4 bases, and 6 bases lay outside the gene matches. Germline V lookup: CDR1 SGHDN, CDR2 FVKESK. CDR3 in DNA: TGTGCCAGCAGCCGAAGGACAGGGAGCAATTCACCCCTCCACTTT. Translation: CASSRRTGSNSPLHF.

This clone has a handful of counts. This CDR3 is CASSMDRVNTEAFF. CDR3 in DNA: TGTGCCAGCAGTATGGACAGGGTGAACACTGAAGCTTTCTTT. The gene calls are TRBV27 and TRBJ1-1; 8 bases are a match to TRBD1. Germline V gene data show CDR1 as MNHEY and CDR2 as SMNVEV (reference sequence). Trimming removed 5 bases from V and 0 bases from J; junction bases left unmatched: 2. CDR3 length: 14 residues.

This clone turned up a few times. This chain connects TRBV28 to TRBJ1-1, with D unresolved. Germline V gene sequence: CDR1 MDHEN, CDR2 SYDVKM. The V end was cut by 4 bases, the J end by 10 bases, with 10 bases between. The CDR3 consists of 11 residues. CDR3 loop: CASSSSLAAFF. The CDR3 DNA reads TGTGCCAGCAGTTCATCTTTAGCAGCTTTCTTT.

The CDR3: CASSQVALLQETQYF. The CDR3 DNA sequence: TGTGCCAGCAGCCAAGTGGCCCTGCTCCAAGAGACCCAGTACTTC. The rearrangement links TRBV14 to TRBJ2-5; D unresolved. This CDR3 comprises 15 residues. Germline values: CDR1 SGHDN, CDR2 FVKESK. Trimming left V 1 base short and J 1 base short, with 10 bases between.

J is TRBJ1-1 and V is TRBV9, with unresolved D. Per germline, CDR1 SGDLS and CDR2 YYNGEE. The CDR3 is 14 amino acids. Trimming left V 2 bases short and J 0 bases short, with 8 bases between. The CDR3 region has the DNA TGTGCCAGCAGCGTGGGAAATATGAACACTGAAGCTTTCTTT. Its translation is CASSVGNMNTEAFF.

The chain joins TRBV10-3 to TRBJ1-2; 10 bases fit TRBD1. The trim removed 6 bases at V and 5 bases at J, leaving 6 bases unmatched. Germline V gene sequence: CDR1 ENHRY, CDR2 SYGVKD. The CDR3 has 14 residues. CDR3 protein: CAIRALGQGYGYTF. Here the CDR3 DNA reads TGTGCCATCAGAGCTTTGGGACAGGGGTATGGCTACACCTTC.

This clone came up a few times. The genes are TRBV19 and TRBJ1-1; D may be TRBD1 (6 bases). CDR3 size: 15 residues. Trimming removed 6 bases from V and 5 bases from J, with 19 bases in between. The germline CDR1 and CDR2 sequences are LNHDA and SQIVND (reference sequence). The CDR3 loop is CASRQITGKRTEAFF. The CDR3 bases are TGTGCCAGTAGGCAGATAACAGGGAAGAGGACTGAAGCTTTCTTT.

V gene TRBV6-4 combines with J gene TRBJ2-1; a weak D match, TRBD1 (5 bases). CDR3 length equals 13 residues. V was cut by 5 bases and J by 6 bases, with 11 bases left in between. The germline gives CDR1 MRHNA, CDR2 SNTAGT. CDR3 sequence reads: CASSTNRINEQFF. The CDR3 DNA is TGTGCCAGCAGTACAAACAGGATCAATGAGCAGTTCTTC.

The chain carries TRBV30 and TRBJ1-4, with a tentative D call TRBD1 (6 bases). The V end lost 0 bases, the J end lost 4 bases, and 12 bases lay between the germline ends. Germline CDR1 is GTSNPN and CDR2 is SVGIG (reference sequence). The CDR3 sequence is 15 residues long. The CDR3 bases are TGTGCCTGGAGTGTAGAGGGCAGGGGTAATGAAAAACTGTTTTTT. It specifies CAWSVEGRGNEKLFF.

The chain uses TRBV11-2 and TRBJ2-5, with D perhaps matching TRBD1 (5 bases). V was clipped by 1 base and J by 4 bases, with 7 bases between them. CDR1 SGHAT and CDR2 FQNNGV come from the germline V gene. This CDR3 is built from 13 residues. Written as DNA, the CDR3 is TGTGCCAGCAGCTTAGCCAGGGTAGAGACCCAGTACTTC. Protein sequence: CASSLARVETQYF.

This chain uses TRBV5-6 with TRBJ1-2; D is ambiguous. The CDR3 covers 12 residues. V lost 3 bases and J 8 bases, leaving 11 bases between the germline ends. Germline V gene lookup returns CDR1 SGHDT and CDR2 YYEEEE. The CDR3 is CASSSGLDGYTF. DNA for the CDR3: TGTGCCAGCAGCTCCGGACTGGACGGCTACACCTTC.

On this clone itself: With only one base between it and a far larger clone, this is likely a read error. This sequence joins TRBV5-5 and TRBJ2-3; no definite D call. The CDR3 runs 12 residues. Trimming cost V 0 bases and J 2 bases, with 1 base left between them. Per germline, CDR1 SGHKS and CDR2 YYEKEE (reference sequence). CDR3 bases: TGTGCCAGCAGCTTGGACACAGATACGCAGTATTTT. It specifies CASSLDTDTQYF.

This clone has only one observation. The chain combines TRBV30 with TRBJ2-2, with 8 positions matching TRBD2. From germline, CDR1 is GTSNPN and CDR2 SVGIG (reference sequence). Germline trimming cut 0 bases from V and 6 bases from J; bases unmatched to any gene: 0. CDR3 length: 13 residues. The CDR3 DNA is TGTGCCTGGAGTGTGGGACTAGCCGGGGAGCTGTTTTTT. Its translation is CAWSVGLAGELFF.